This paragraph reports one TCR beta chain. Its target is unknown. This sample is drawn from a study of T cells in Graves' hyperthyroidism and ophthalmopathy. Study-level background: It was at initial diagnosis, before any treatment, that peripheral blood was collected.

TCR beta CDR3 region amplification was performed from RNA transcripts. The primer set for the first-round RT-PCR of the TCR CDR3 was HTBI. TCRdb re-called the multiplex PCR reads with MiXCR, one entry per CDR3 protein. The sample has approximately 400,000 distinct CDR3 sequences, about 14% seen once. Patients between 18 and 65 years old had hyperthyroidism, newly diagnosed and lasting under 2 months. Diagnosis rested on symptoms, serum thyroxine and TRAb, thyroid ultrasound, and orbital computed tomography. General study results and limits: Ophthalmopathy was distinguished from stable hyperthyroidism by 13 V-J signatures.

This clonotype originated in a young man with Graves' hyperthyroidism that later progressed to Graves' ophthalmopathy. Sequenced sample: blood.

The CDR3 reads CASSGRGQGPPTTYEQYF. The CDR3 DNA reads TGTGCCAGCAGCGGTCGGGGACAGGGGCCCCCTACGACCTACGAGCAGTACTTC. The chain carries TRBV11-3 and TRBJ2-7, with 10 bases identical to TRBD1. CDR1 and CDR2 (germline): SGHNT, YENEEA. After removal of 5 bases from V and 2 bases from J, the junction contained 15 bases not matched to a gene. CDR3 size: 18 residues.